The present entry profiles one T cell receptor (beta chain) with its context. Its target is not known. Before sequencing took place, the ViraFEST assay used viral peptide pools to expand antigen-specific CD4+ T cells. Subsequent to approximately 9 days of culture, CD4+ T cells were isolated. Participants each got two BNT162b2 or mRNA-1273 vaccine doses. This entry is derived from a study of vaccination effects on CD4 cells after COVID-19. Libraries were prepared by immunoSEQ multiplex PCR; TCRdb keeps only in-frame clonotypes and omits some of them. The table includes 22,000 or so clones, approximately 79% detected once. Sequences were derived from CD4+ T cells from PBMCs cultured with HCoV-229E spike peptides, sampled after COVID-19 vaccination. The clonotype originates from a human donor who received a COVID-19 vaccine.

The CDR3 here is CAISRRGLNTEAFF. The CDR3 coding sequence is TGTGCCATCAGCCGAAGGGGTCTTAACACTGAAGCTTTCTTT. The J gene is TRBJ1-1, the V gene TRBV10-3, with a possible D match to TRBD1 (5 bases). CDR1 is ENHRY and CDR2 is SYGVKD in the germline V gene. The CDR3 is 14 residues long. V was clipped by 6 bases and J by 2 bases, with 13 bases between them.